This T cell receptor (beta chain) was sequenced for a study of shared clonotypes between healthy human individuals. A deep-level run was used for the assay. Genomic DNA of every subset was divided equally among multiple immunoSEQ plates. This table comes from immunoSEQ multiplex PCR, and its TCRdb copy is limited to in-frame clones, with some not included. The repertoire includes 2 million to 2.5 million clones, more than 80% of them detected once, and 0.39% sits in the top ten. The V and J ends lost 1 base and 7 bases respectively, with 11 bases between them. Germline CDR1 SGDLS, CDR2 YYNGEE. This CDR3 has 13 amino acids.

This receptor was identified in a man aged 18 to 29 in good health. Some clones in this sample may be carry-over from other donors' samples. This rearrangement joins TRBV9 to TRBJ1-1; D ambiguous. Sample: naive CD4+ T cells from PBMCs. Indicated subset: CD45RA+ positively selected. The CDR3 protein is CASSVMGKGEAFF. CDR3 sequence (DNA): TGTGCCAGCAGCGTAATGGGGAAGGGTGAAGCTTTCTTT.